One T cell receptor (beta chain) is described in this entry. Repertoires were generated with immunoSEQ multiplex PCR, while TCRdb's copy carries only in-frame clones and drops some. The sample includes about 120,000 clones, 80% to 95% of them seen just once. This sample stems from a study of siplizumab effects on memory and regulatory T cells. Trimming took off 2 bases at V and 3 bases at J, with 17 bases between the two ends. Germline loops: CDR1 MNHEY, CDR2 SVGAGI. The CDR3 loop spans 16 amino acids. The TCR sequence derives from a human donor in good health. Input material: non-Treg CD4+ T cells sorted from blood. V is TRBV6-5 and J is TRBJ2-7; D may be TRBD1 or TRBD2 (5 bases each). This CDR3 is CASSYKGPFLNYEQYF. CDR3 coding DNA: TGTGCCAGCAGTTACAAGGGACCCTTCCTTAACTACGAGCAGTACTTC.